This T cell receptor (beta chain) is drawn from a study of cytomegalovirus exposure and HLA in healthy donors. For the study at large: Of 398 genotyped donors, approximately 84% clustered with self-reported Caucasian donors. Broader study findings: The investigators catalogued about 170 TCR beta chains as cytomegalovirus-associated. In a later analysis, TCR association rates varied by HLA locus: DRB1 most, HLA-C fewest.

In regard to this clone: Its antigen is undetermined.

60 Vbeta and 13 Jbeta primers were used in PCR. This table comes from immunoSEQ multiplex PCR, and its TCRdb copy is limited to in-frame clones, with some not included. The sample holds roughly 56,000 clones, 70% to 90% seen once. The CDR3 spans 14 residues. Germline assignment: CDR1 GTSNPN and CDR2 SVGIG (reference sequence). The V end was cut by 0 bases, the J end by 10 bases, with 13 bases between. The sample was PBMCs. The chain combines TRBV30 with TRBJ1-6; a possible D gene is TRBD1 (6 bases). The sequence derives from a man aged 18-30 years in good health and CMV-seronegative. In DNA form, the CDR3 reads TGTGCCTGGAGTGTACGCAGGGGCTTCTCACCCCTCCACTTT. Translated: CAWSVRRGFSPLHF. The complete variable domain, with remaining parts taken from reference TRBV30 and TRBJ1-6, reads SQTIHQWPATLVQPVGSPLSLECTVEGTSNPNLYWYRQAAGRGLQLLFYSVGIGQISSEVPQNLSASRPQDRQFILSSKKLLLSDSGFYLCAWSVRRGFSPLHFGNGTRLTVT.